The source of this T cell receptor (beta chain) is a study of cytomegalovirus exposure and HLA in healthy donors. In the study overall: Later analysis reported that the approximately 120 validation repertoires shared the platform of the roughly 680 first-cohort repertoires. Findings and caveats of the study: Cytomegalovirus-associated TCR beta chains were listed, numbering more than 150. The classifier was said to identify cytomegalovirus status with high specificity and sensitivity.

On this clone: Antigen specificity is unknown.

The donors were members of the validation cohort comprising 120 subjects, separate from the roughly 730-subject first cohort. Sequencing used immunoSEQ multiplex PCR; TCRdb keeps in-frame clones, though not all of them. Of 350,000 or so clones in the sample, roughly 90% are singletons; the top ten hold 0.75% to 0.85%. The V gene lost 2 bases and the J gene lost 4 bases, with 7 bases spanning the gap. Germline V lookup: CDR1 MNHEY, CDR2 SVGAGI. This CDR3 is built from 13 residues. This sequence was found in a woman under 30 in good health and CMV-seronegative. The source material was PBMCs. V usage is TRBV6-5 and J usage is TRBJ2-3; a weak D match, TRBD1 (6 bases). The DNA of the CDR3 is TGTGCCAGCAGTTACCAGGGGTCAGATACGCAGTATTTT. The encoded protein is CASSYQGSDTQYF.